These T cell receptor beta chains were read from a single sample in a study of blood T cell repertoires in COVID-19. TCRdb's table, derived via immunoSEQ multiplex PCR, lists solely in-frame clones and lacks some. Of 250,000 to 350,000 clones in the sample, 70% to 90% were seen once. Sample: PBMCs or T cells enriched from blood (not recorded which). These receptors originate from a woman aged 25 to 39 who had recovered from COVID-19. Each CDR3 is given with its conserved first and last residue. D genes are given only for firm matches. Rows may omit the clone size; those that give it use once, few, many or a size class.

cdr3_aa cdr3_nt j_call v_call clone_size d_call
CASSPRPPGTSGYNEQFF TGTGCCAGCAGCCCCAGGCCCCCCGGGACTAGCGGTTACAATGAGCAGTTCTTC TRBJ2-1 TRBV3-1/TRBV3-2 NA TRBD2
CASSFPPAESFNYGYTF TGTGCCAGCAGTTTCCCACCCGCGGAGTCCTTTAACTATGGCTACACCTTC TRBJ1-2 TRBV28 NA NA
CASSSHRDTGELFF TGTGCCAGCAGCTCACACCGGGACACCGGGGAGCTGTTTTTT TRBJ2-2 TRBV5-8 NA NA
CASSPGQGFYTF TGCGCCAGCAGCCCGGGACAGGGGTTCTACACCTTC TRBJ1-2 TRBV5-1 NA TRBD1
CASAGQGYEQYF TGTGCCAGCGCCGGGCAGGGCTACGAGCAGTACTTC TRBJ2-7 TRBV27 NA NA
CATSSQERGGPDTQYF TGTGCCACCAGCAGCCAAGAGCGGGGGGGCCCAGATACGCAGTATTTT TRBJ2-3 TRBV15 NA TRBD2
CASSAGPGQLTYNEQFF TGTGCCAGCAGCGCGGGTCCGGGACAGTTGACCTACAATGAGCAGTTCTTC TRBJ2-1 TRBV9 NA TRBD1
CASSLDPRGEHTEAFF TGCGCCAGCAGCTTGGATCCCAGGGGGGAGCACACTGAAGCTTTCTTT TRBJ1-1 TRBV5-1 once TRBD1
CASSPVIQGNYGYTF TGTGCCAGCTCACCCGTCATACAGGGAAACTATGGCTACACCTTC TRBJ1-2 TRBV18 NA NA
CASSLMPSGDTGELFF TGCGCCAGCAGCTTGATGCCTAGCGGGGACACCGGGGAGCTGTTTTTT TRBJ2-2 TRBV5-1 few TRBD2
CASSPLGQGIGEAFF TGTGCCAGCTCACCCCTGGGACAGGGGATCGGTGAAGCTTTCTTT TRBJ1-1 TRBV18 NA TRBD1
CASSFRGGGEQYF TGTGCCAGCAGCTTTCGAGGGGGCGGGGAGCAGTACTTC TRBJ2-7 TRBV11-2 NA TRBD1
CATSDLRGPGDTQYF TGTGCCACCAGTGATTTGAGGGGGCCTGGGGATACGCAGTATTTT TRBJ2-3 TRBV24-1 NA TRBD1
CAWSPALIADQETQYF TGTGCCTGGAGCCCAGCATTGATAGCGGACCAAGAGACCCAGTACTTC TRBJ2-5 TRBV30 NA NA
CASSQDGGLYGYTF TGCGCCAGCAGCCAAGATGGGGGCCTCTATGGCTACACCTTC TRBJ1-2 TRBV4-1 NA NA
CASSQSSDEQFF TGCGCCAGCAGTCAATCATCGGATGAGCAGTTCTTC TRBJ2-1 TRBV23-1 NA NA
CASSKKGPVHIKVDGETYLGGYTF TGTGCCAGCAGCAAAAAAGGCCCAGTCCATATTAAGGTCGATGGGGAGACTTATTTGGGTGGCTACACCTTC TRBJ1-2 TRBV21-1 NA NA
CASSLAGGSYEQYF TGTGCCAGCAGCTTAGCGGGGGGCTCCTACGAGCAGTACTTC TRBJ2-7 TRBV7-6 NA NA
CASLDPGLAEQFF TGCGCCAGCTTGGATCCGGGACTAGCGGAGCAGTTCTTC TRBJ2-1 TRBV5-1 NA TRBD2
CASSPGTVKTYEQYF TGTGCCAGCAGCCCCGGGACAGTTAAAACCTACGAGCAGTACTTC TRBJ2-7 TRBV3-1/TRBV3-2 NA TRBD1
CASQGQALYEQYF TGTGCCAGCCAGGGACAGGCCCTCTACGAGCAGTACTTC TRBJ2-7 TRBV25-1 NA TRBD1
CSTGTGSPLHF TGCAGCACCGGGACAGGTTCACCCCTCCACTTT TRBJ1-6 TRBV20-1 NA TRBD1
CAWSVLTNTGELFF TGTGCCTGGAGTGTACTAACAAACACCGGGGAGCTGTTTTTT TRBJ2-2 TRBV30 once NA
CASSRDRANYGYTF TGTGCCAGCAGCCGGGACAGAGCTAACTATGGCTACACCTTC TRBJ1-2 TRBV5-5 NA TRBD1
CASSPQVGTEAFF TGTGCCAGCAGCCCACAGGTGGGGACTGAAGCTTTCTTT TRBJ1-1 TRBV3-1/TRBV3-2 NA NA
CASSRTGTGDIYEQYF TGCGCCAGCAGCCGTACCGGGACAGGGGATATCTACGAGCAGTACTTC TRBJ2-7 TRBV5-1 NA TRBD1
CASSVGGKSSYEQYF TGTGCCAGCAGCGTAGGCGGGAAAAGCTCCTACGAGCAGTACTTC TRBJ2-7 TRBV9 once NA
CASSSGRFTDTQYF TGCGCCAGCTCAAGCGGGAGGTTCACAGATACGCAGTATTTT TRBJ2-3 TRBV10-1 NA TRBD2
CASSTQGSGNTIYF TGTGCCAGCAGCACACAGGGCTCTGGAAACACCATATATTTT TRBJ1-3 TRBV5-6 NA NA
CAWSIGSYNEQFF TGTGCCTGGAGTATCGGCTCCTACAATGAGCAGTTCTTC TRBJ2-1 TRBV30 NA NA
CASKEGNTEAFF TGTGCCAGTAAAGAGGGGAACACTGAAGCTTTCTTT TRBJ1-1 TRBV19 NA NA
CAWSPSYNSPLHF TGTGCCTGGAGTCCCTCTTATAATTCACCCCTCCACTTT TRBJ1-6 TRBV30 NA NA
CATSRGGENTEAFF TGTGCCACCAGCAGGGGGGGGGAGAACACTGAAGCTTTCTTT TRBJ1-1 TRBV15 NA NA
CASSLVRELLPSFNEKLFF TGTGCCAGCAGCTTAGTTAGGGAGCTTCTCCCTTCTTTTAATGAAAAACTGTTTTTT TRBJ1-4 TRBV11-2 once NA
CASSLPGGTEAFF TGTGCCAGCAGTTTACCCGGGGGGACTGAAGCTTTCTTT TRBJ1-1 TRBV28 NA NA
CASSWAGGSYNSPLHF TGTGCCAGCAGTTGGGCAGGGGGGTCTTATAATTCACCCCTCCACTTT TRBJ1-6 TRBV27 NA TRBD1
CASSPGQGLETQYF TGTGCCAGCTCACCGGGACAGGGGCTAGAGACCCAGTACTTC TRBJ2-5 TRBV18 NA TRBD1
CASSLSDRWNSPLHF TGTGCCAGCAGTTTATCGGACAGGTGGAATTCACCCCTCCACTTT TRBJ1-6 TRBV28 NA TRBD1
CASSRGTVNLYEQYF TGTGCCAGCAGCCGTGGGACAGTTAACCTCTACGAGCAGTACTTC TRBJ2-7 TRBV7-8 NA TRBD1
CASSQGPQGSEGNTIYF TGCGCCAGCAGCCAAGGTCCCCAGGGGTCCGAAGGAAACACCATATATTTT TRBJ1-3 TRBV4-3 NA NA
CASSIQGLSSYNSPLHF TGTGCCAGTAGTATACAGGGGCTCAGCTCCTATAATTCACCCCTCCACTTT TRBJ1-6 TRBV19 NA NA
CASRAAYGGNTEAFF TGTGCCAGCCGTGCGGCTTATGGAGGGAACACTGAAGCTTTCTTT TRBJ1-1 TRBV6-4 NA NA
CASSPDRNYGYTF TGTGCCAGCAGCCCCGACAGAAACTATGGCTACACCTTC TRBJ1-2 TRBV7-3 few NA
CASRIGQAYSYEQYF TGTGCCAGCAGGATAGGACAGGCCTACTCCTACGAGCAGTACTTC TRBJ2-7 TRBV6-5 NA TRBD1
CATGEGGISPLHF TGTGCCACCGGGGAAGGGGGAATTTCACCCCTCCACTTT TRBJ1-6 TRBV19 NA NA
CASPGTPSTDTQYF TGTGCCAGCCCAGGGACTCCTAGCACAGATACGCAGTATTTT TRBJ2-3 TRBV2 NA NA
CASSPKPPRTDQETQYF TGTGCCAGCTCACCAAAGCCCCCCAGGACAGACCAAGAGACCCAGTACTTC TRBJ2-5 TRBV18 NA NA
CASTKGQGAYF TGCGCCAGCACCAAGGGACAGGGAGCGTACTTC TRBJ2-5 TRBV5-1 NA TRBD1
CASSLMEFASARALGANVLTF TGTGCCAGCTCACTAATGGAATTTGCGTCCGCCAGGGCTCTTGGGGCCAACGTCCTGACTTTC TRBJ2-6 TRBV18 NA NA
CASGLTGELFF TGTGCCAGCGGGCTTACCGGGGAGCTGTTTTTT TRBJ2-2 TRBV28 NA NA
CATLRREVGELFF TGTGCCACCCTACGCAGGGAGGTCGGGGAGCTGTTTTTT TRBJ2-2 TRBV19 NA NA
CASMTQQGRYIAFF TGTGCCAGTATGACCCAACAGGGGAGGTACATAGCTTTCTTT TRBJ1-1 TRBV19 NA TRBD1
CASSRGQNTYEQYF TGTGCCAGTAGTAGGGGACAGAATACCTACGAGCAGTACTTC TRBJ2-7 TRBV19 NA TRBD1
CASSLGTRVEAFF TGTGCCAGCAGCTTAGGAACCCGGGTGGAAGCTTTCTTT TRBJ1-1 TRBV13 NA NA
CASSSRGRGEEQYF TGTGCCAGCAGTTCACGCGGGAGAGGGGAAGAGCAGTACTTC TRBJ2-7 TRBV27 once TRBD2